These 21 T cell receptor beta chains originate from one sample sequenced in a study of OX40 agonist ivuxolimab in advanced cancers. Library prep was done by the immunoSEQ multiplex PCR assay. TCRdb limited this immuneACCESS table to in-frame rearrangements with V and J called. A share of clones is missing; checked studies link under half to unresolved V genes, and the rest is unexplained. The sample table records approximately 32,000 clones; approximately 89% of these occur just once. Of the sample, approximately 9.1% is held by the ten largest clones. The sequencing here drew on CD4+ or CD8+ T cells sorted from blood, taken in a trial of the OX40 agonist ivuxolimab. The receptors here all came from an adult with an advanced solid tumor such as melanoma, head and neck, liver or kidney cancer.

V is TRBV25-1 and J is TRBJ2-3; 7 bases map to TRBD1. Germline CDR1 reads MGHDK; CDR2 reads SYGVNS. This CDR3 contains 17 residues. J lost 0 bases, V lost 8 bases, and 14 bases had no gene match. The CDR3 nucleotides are TGTGCCAGCTCGCCTAGGAGACAGGGCCCAAGCACAGATACGCAGTATTTT. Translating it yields CASSPRRQGPSTDTQYF.

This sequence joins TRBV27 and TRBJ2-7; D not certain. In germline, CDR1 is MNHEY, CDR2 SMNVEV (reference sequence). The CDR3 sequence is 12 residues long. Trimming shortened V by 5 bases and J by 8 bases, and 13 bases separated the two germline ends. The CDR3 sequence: CASSPVLGKQYF. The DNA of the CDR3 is TGTGCCAGCAGTCCGGTTCTTGGTAAGCAGTACTTC.

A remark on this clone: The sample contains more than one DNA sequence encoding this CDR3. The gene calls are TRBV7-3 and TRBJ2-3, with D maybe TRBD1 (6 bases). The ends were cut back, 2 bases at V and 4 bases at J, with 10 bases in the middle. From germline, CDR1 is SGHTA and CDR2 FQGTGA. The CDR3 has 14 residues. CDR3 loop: CASSLVKGADTQYF. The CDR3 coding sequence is TGTGCCAGCAGCTTAGTAAAGGGGGCAGATACGCAGTATTTT.

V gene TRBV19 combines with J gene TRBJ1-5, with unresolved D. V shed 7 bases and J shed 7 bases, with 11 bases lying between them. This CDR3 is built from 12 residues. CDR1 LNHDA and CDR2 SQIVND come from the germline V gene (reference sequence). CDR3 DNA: TGTGCCAGTATAACTGCGGGGCAGCCCCAGCATTTT. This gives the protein CASITAGQPQHF.

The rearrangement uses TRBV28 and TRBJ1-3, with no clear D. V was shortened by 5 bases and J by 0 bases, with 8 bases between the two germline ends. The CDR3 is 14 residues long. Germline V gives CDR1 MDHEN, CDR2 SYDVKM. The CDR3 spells CASSGPLSGNTIYF. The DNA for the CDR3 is TGTGCCAGCAGTGGTCCTCTCTCTGGAAACACCATATATTTT.

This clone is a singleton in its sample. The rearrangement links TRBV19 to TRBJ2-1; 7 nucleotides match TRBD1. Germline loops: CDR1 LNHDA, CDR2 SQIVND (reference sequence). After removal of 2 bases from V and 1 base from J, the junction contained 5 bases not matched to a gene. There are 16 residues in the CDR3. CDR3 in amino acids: CASSIRQGVSYNEQFF. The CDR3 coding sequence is TGTGCCAGTAGTATAAGACAGGGCGTTTCCTACAATGAGCAGTTCTTC.

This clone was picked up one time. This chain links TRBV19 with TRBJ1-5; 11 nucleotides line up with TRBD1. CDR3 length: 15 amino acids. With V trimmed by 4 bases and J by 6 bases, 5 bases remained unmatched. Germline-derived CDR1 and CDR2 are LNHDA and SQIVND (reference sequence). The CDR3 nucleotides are TGTGCCAGTAGTAGCCGGGACAGGGGGTTTCAGCCCCAGCATTTT. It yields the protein CASSSRDRGFQPQHF.

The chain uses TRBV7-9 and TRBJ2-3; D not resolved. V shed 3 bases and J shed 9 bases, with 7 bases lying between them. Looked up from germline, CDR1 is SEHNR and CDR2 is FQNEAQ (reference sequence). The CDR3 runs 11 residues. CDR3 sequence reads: CASSLSFTQYF. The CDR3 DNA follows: TGTGCCAGCAGCTTGTCCTTCACGCAGTATTTT.

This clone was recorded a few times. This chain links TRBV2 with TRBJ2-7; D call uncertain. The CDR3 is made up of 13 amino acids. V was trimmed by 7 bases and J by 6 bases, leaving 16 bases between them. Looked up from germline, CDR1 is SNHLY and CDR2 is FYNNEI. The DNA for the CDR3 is TGTGCCAGCACTCCCGTACTGGGTGGCGAGCAGTACTTC. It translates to CASTPVLGGEQYF.

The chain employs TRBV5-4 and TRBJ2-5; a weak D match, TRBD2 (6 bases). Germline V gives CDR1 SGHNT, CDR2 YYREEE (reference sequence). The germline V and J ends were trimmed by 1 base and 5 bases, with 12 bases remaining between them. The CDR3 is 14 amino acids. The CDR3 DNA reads TGTGCCAGCAGCTTGCCGTTTGGAGGGGAGACCCAGTACTTC. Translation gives CASSLPFGGETQYF. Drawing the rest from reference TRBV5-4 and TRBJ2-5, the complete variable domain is ETGVTQSPTHLIKTRGQQVTLRCSSQSGHNTVSWYQQALGQGPQFIFQYYREEENGRGNFPPRFSGLQFPNYSSELNVNALELDDSALYLCASSLPFGGETQYFGPGTRLLVL.

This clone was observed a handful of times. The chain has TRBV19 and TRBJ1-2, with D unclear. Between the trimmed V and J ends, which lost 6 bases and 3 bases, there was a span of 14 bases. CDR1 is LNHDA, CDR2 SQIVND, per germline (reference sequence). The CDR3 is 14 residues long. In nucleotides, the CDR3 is TGTGCCAGTAGACAATGGACGGAAGACTATGGCTACACCTTC. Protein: CASRQWTEDYGYTF.

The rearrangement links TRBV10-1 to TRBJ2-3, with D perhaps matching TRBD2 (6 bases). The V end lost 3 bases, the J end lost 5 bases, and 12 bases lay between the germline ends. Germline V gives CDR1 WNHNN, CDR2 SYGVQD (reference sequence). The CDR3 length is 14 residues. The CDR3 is CASSDGGTGDTQYF. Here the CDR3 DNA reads TGCGCCAGCAGTGACGGCGGGACGGGAGATACGCAGTATTTT.

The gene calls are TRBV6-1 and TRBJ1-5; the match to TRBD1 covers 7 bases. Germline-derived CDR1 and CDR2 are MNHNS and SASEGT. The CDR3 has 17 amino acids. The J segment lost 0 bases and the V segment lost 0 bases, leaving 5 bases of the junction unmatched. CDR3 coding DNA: TGTGCCAGCAGTGAAGCGGGACAGCGCCCTAGCAATCAGCCCCAGCATTTT. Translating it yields CASSEAGQRPSNQPQHF.

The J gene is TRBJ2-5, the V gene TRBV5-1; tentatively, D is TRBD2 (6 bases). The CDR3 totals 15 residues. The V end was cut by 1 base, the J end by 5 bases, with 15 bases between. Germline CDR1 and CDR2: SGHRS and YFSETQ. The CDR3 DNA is TGCGCCAGCAGCTTGCAGGGAGGCGCAAGTGAGACCCAGTACTTC. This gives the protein CASSLQGGASETQYF.

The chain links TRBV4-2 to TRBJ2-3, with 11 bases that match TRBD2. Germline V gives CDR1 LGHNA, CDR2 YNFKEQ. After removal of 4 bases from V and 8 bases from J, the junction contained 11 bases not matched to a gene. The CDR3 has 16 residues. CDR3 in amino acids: CASSLRELAGAPTQYF. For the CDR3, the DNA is TGTGCCAGCAGCCTGAGGGAACTAGCGGGAGCTCCTACGCAGTATTTT.

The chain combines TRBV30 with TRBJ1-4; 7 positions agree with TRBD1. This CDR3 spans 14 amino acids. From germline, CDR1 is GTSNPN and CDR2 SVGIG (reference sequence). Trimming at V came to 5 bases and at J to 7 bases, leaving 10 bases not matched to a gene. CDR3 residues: CAWQGRGPGEKLFF. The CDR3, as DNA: TGTGCCTGGCAAGGGAGGGGGCCGGGTGAAAAACTGTTTTTT.

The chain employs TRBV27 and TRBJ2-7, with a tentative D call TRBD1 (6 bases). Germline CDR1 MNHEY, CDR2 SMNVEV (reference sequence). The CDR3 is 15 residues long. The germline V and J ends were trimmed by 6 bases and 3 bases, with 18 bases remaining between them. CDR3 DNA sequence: TGTGCCAGCAGCCCACTCGACAGGTTAAACTACGAGCAGTACTTC. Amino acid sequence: CASSPLDRLNYEQYF.

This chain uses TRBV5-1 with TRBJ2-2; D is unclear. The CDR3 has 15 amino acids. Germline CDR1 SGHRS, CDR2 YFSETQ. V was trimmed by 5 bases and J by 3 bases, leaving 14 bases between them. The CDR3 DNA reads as TGCGCCAGCAGACCAGGTCCGGTGGACACCGGGGAGCTGTTTTTT. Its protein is CASRPGPVDTGELFF.

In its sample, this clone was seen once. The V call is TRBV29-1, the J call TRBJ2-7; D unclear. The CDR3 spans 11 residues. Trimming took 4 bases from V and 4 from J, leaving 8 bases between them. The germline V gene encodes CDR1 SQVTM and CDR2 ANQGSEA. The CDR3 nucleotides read TGCAGCGTTGGAGGAGCTTACGAGCAGTACTTC. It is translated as CSVGGAYEQYF.

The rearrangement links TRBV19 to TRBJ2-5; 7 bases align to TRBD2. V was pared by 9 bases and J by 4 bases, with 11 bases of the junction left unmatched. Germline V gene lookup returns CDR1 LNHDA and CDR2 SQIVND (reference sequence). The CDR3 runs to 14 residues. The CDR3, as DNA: TGTGCCAGCACCTTCGGCGGGAGTGGAGAGACCCAGTACTTC. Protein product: CASTFGGSGETQYF.

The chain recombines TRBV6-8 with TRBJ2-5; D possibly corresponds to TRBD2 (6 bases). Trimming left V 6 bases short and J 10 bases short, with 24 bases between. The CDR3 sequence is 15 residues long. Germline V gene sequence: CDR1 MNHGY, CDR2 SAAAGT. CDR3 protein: CASSLTLSARRGQYF. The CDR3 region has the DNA TGTGCCAGCAGCCTTACTCTAAGCGCGAGGCGGGGCCAGTACTTC.